One and the same sample provided the 8 T cell receptor beta chains below, sequenced in a study of post-analysis software for immune sequencing data. Their antigens remain unidentified. Researchers reported that TCR beta cDNA libraries carried unique molecular identifiers. TCRdb reanalysed the PCR reads using MiXCR and keeps one entry per CDR3 protein. The top ten clones hold 4.9% of a sample with approximately 730,000 distinct CDR3 sequences, roughly 50% of them seen once. The study's findings and limits: Patients had higher frequencies than controls of roughly five TRBV segments, including TRBV5-6, TRBV5-1 and TRBV20-1.

Sequenced material: blood. These receptors were collected from a girl aged 10-17 years with multiple sclerosis.

The chain links TRBV28 to TRBJ2-5, with 7 bases identical to TRBD1. CDR1 is MDHEN and CDR2 is SYDVKM in the germline V gene. CDR3 length: 15 residues. With V trimmed by 5 bases and J by 4 bases, 10 bases remained unmatched. CDR3 sequence reads: CASSARGGAGETQYF. CDR3 bases: TGTGCCAGCAGTGCCCGAGGGGGCGCGGGAGAGACCCAGTACTTC.

The V call is TRBV6-2 or TRBV6-3, the J call TRBJ2-1, with no clear D. The CDR3 has 13 amino acids. Germline CDR1 is MNHEY and CDR2 is SVGEGT. The V end was cut by 2 bases, the J end by 8 bases, with 10 bases between. The CDR3 coding sequence is TGTGCCAGCAGTTACGGCTCACTCGATGAGCAGTTCTTC. Protein sequence: CASSYGSLDEQFF.

Concerning this clonotype itself: One base away lies a much larger clone, so this may be a sequencing read error. The genes are TRBV7-3 and TRBJ2-1; the match to TRBD2 covers 8 bases. V lost 3 bases to trimming and J lost 7 bases; unmatched junction nucleotides: 8. In germline, CDR1 is SGHTA, CDR2 FQGTGA. CDR3 length equals 15 residues. The CDR3 region has the DNA TGTGCCAGCAGCTTCATTAGCGGGAATAGTAATGAGCAGTTCTTC. Encoded protein: CASSFISGNSNEQFF.

This clonotype occurred once. The chain combines TRBV12-3 or TRBV12-4 with TRBJ2-1, with TRBD2 identical over 7 bases. V was clipped by 6 bases and J by 0 bases; unmatched bases: 17. This CDR3 has 19 amino acids. The CDR3 DNA is TGTGCCAGCAGCCCCGGACTAGGGCTAACAGAGAGCTCCTACAATGAGCAGTTCTTC. This sequence encodes CASSPGLGLTESSYNEQFF.

The chain joins TRBV6-1 to TRBJ1-2; D may be TRBD1 (6 bases). The V end was cut by 6 bases, the J end by 5 bases, with 28 bases between. CDR3 length equals 18 residues. The germline V gene has CDR1 MNHNS and CDR2 SASEGT. The CDR3, as DNA: TGTGCCAGCAGACCGACACTGACAGGTCCAGCCCCTCAGTATGGCTACACCTTC. It specifies CASRPTLTGPAPQYGYTF.

This chain links TRBV30 with TRBJ1-2; TRBD1 matches at 7 bases. Per the germline V gene, CDR1 is GTSNPN and CDR2 is SVGIG (reference sequence). The CDR3 covers 12 residues. V shed 5 bases, J shed 5 bases, and the junction held 5 bases outside the gene matches. CDR3 in amino acids: CAWGGQNYGYTF. As DNA, the CDR3 is TGTGCCTGGGGGGGACAGAATTATGGCTACACCTTC.

The genes are TRBV9 and TRBJ2-1, with D tentatively TRBD2 (6 bases). CDR3 length: 16 amino acids. The germline gives CDR1 SGDLS, CDR2 YYNGEE. With 0 bases removed from V and 3 bases from J, the gap between germline ends came to 13 bases. The CDR3 region is CASSVAGDSYYNEQFF. As DNA, the CDR3 is TGTGCCAGCAGCGTAGCGGGAGACAGCTACTACAATGAGCAGTTCTTC.

This clonotype was picked up a small number of times. CDR3 sequence: CASKTSGRAGEQYF. The CDR3 bases are TGTGCCAGCAAAACTAGCGGGAGGGCCGGCGAGCAGTACTTC. The chain uses TRBV12-3 or TRBV12-4 and TRBJ2-5; 13 bases agree with TRBD2. The J call is uncertain, as TRBJ2-7 better fits the DNA end. The CDR3 spans 14 residues.